This entry lists 5 T cell receptor beta chains sequenced from one sample in a study of shared clonotypes between healthy human individuals. The method was immunoSEQ multiplex PCR; TCRdb's version includes in-frame clones alone and lacks a portion of them. Altogether 550,000 to 600,000 clones are present, nearly 98% being singletons, with the ten largest covering 0.3%. CD45RO-negative, CCR7-selected cells formed the naive CD8 fraction, which excluded terminally differentiated effector memory CD45RA+ cells. Specimen: naive CD8+ T cells sorted from blood. Receptors were obtained from a man in his thirties or forties in good health.

The V call is TRBV12-2, the J call TRBJ2-5; the DNA was not used to check the table's D call, TRBD2. The end of the DNA is better explained by TRBJ2-7, so the J call may be wrong. TRBV12-2 has pseudogene status. This CDR3 is 20 amino acids long. The CDR3 region is CASRLAFKLAGGKGAYEQYF. DNA of the CDR3: TGTGCAAGTCGCTTAGCGTTTAAGCTAGCGGGAGGTAAGGGAGCCTACGAGCAGTACTTC.

The table lists this clone with a count of one. The V gene is TRBV5-1, the J gene TRBJ2-7; 10 bases are shared with TRBD2. The CDR3 is 14 residues long. With V trimmed by 1 base and J by 6 bases, 4 bases remained unmatched. CDR1 is SGHRS, CDR2 YFSETQ, per germline. The CDR3 loop is CASSLTAGGLEQYF. In DNA, the CDR3 is TGCGCCAGCAGCTTGACAGCGGGAGGGCTCGAGCAGTACTTC.

This clone was observed a few times. This chain uses TRBV7-2 with TRBJ1-2, with D unclear. The CDR3 contains 15 residues. V shed 0 bases and J shed 3 bases, with 11 bases lying between them. The germline gives CDR1 SGHTA, CDR2 FQGNSA. The CDR3: CASSLAGLQDYGYTF. The CDR3 nucleotides are TGTGCCAGCAGCTTAGCGGGCCTCCAAGACTATGGCTACACCTTC. The whole variable domain, filled in from reference TRBV7-2 and TRBJ1-2, reads GAGVSQSPSNKVTEKGKDVELRCDPISGHTALYWYRQSLGQGLEFLIYFQGNSAPDKSGLPSDRFSAERTGGSVSTLTIQRTQQEDSAVYLCASSLAGLQDYGYTFGSGTRLTVV.

The chain joins TRBV9 to TRBJ2-3, with D maybe TRBD2 (7 bases). CDR1 and CDR2 from the germline V gene are SGDLS and YYNGEE. CDR3 length equals 15 residues. Trimming cost V 4 bases and J 3 bases, with 15 bases left between them. For the CDR3, the DNA is TGTGCCAGCAGCCCATGGGGGGGCGCGACAGATACGCAGTATTTT. Its protein product is CASSPWGGATDTQYF.

The gene calls are TRBV27 and TRBJ1-3; 7 nucleotides match TRBD1. Germline V gives CDR1 MNHEY, CDR2 SMNVEV (reference sequence). V lost 4 bases and J lost 2; bases outside the gene matches: 11. The CDR3 has 17 amino acids. CDR3 sequence reads: CASSSPGQTGTGNTIYF. The CDR3 nucleotides are TGTGCCAGCAGTTCCCCCGGGCAGACAGGGACTGGAAACACCATATATTTT.